This TCR beta chain was found in a study of shared clonotypes between healthy human individuals. Turning to the study itself: There were three CD4 naive, three CD4 memory, two CD8 naive and one CD8 memory plates per donor.

Several immunoSEQ plates received, in even portions, the genomic DNA of each subset. Repertoires were generated with immunoSEQ multiplex PCR, while TCRdb's copy carries only in-frame clones and drops some. The table includes 2.5 million or so clones, 85% to 95% detected once. The CDR3 loop spans 16 amino acids. The germline gives CDR1 SQVTM, CDR2 ANQGSEA. Trimming at V came to 1 base and at J to 8 bases, leaving 14 bases not matched to a gene. The sequence came from a man aged 18 to 29 in good health. The chain carries TRBV29-1 and TRBJ1-2; TRBD1 matches 9 bases. Sequenced material: naive CD4+ T cells sorted from blood. Regarding subset: CD45RA+ positively selected. The chain's CDR3 is CSVEGTGGRSLSGYTF. CDR3 nucleotide sequence: TGCAGCGTTGAAGGTACAGGGGGCCGGAGTTTAAGCGGCTACACCTTC.